This T cell receptor beta chain was documented in a study of T cell changes during pregnancy in multiple sclerosis. Germline V CDR1 and CDR2: WNHNN, SYGVQD (reference sequence). Trimming removed 4 bases at V and 0 bases at J, with 7 bases between. The CDR3 extends over 15 amino acids. Sequenced by immunoSEQ multiplex PCR; TCRdb stores in-frame clones only, minus some. The sample contains fewer than 40,000 clones, 80% to 90% of which appear only once. The chain joins TRBV10-1 to TRBJ1-6; no clear D gene. The clonotype was recovered from a female donor with multiple sclerosis, enrolled in a pregnancy study. The sequenced sample was CD8+ T cells from peripheral blood mononuclear cells, obtained in the first trimester of pregnancy. The CDR3 is CASSGNSSYNSPLHF. The CDR3, as DNA: TGCGCCAGCAGTGGAAACTCCTCCTATAATTCACCCCTCCACTTT.